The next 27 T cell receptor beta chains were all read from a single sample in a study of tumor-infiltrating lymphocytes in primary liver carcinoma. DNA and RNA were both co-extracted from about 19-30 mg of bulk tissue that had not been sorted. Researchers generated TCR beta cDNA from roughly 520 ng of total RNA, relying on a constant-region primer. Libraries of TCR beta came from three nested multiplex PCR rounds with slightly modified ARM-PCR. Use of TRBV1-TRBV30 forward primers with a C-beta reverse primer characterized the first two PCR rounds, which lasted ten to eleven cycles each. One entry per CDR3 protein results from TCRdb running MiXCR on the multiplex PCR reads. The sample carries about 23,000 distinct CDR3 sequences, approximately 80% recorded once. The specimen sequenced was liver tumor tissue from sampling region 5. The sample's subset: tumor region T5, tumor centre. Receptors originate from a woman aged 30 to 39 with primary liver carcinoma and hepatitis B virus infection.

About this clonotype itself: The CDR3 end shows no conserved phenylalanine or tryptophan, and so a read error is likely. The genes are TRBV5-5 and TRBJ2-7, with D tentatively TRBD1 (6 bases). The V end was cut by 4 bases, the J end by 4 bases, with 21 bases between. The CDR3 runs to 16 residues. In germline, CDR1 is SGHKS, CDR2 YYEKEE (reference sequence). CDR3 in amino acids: CASSTTYRQVSYEQYS. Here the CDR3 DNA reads TGTGCCAGCAGCACTACCTACCGACAGGTTTCTTACGAGCAGTACTCC.

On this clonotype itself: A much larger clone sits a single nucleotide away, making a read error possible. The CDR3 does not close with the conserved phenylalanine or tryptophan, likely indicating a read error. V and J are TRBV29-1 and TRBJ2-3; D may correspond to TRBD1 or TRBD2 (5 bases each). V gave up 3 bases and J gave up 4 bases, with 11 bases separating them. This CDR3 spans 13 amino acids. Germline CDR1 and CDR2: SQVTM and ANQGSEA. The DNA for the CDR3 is TGCAGCGTTGACGTTGGGGGAGCAGATACGCAGTATTCT. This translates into CSVDVGGADTQYS.

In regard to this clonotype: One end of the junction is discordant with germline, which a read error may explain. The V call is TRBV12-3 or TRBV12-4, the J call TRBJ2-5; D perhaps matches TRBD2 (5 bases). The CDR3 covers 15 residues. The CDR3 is CVSSTYPGNEETQYF. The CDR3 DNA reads TGTGTCAGCAGCACTTACCCCGGGAATGAAGAGACCCAGTACTTC.

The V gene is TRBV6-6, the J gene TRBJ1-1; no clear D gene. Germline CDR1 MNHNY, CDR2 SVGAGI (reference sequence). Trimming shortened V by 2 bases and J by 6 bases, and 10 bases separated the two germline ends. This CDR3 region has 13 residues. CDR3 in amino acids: CASSYEGISEAFF. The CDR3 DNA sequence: TGTGCCAGCAGTTACGAGGGAATCTCTGAAGCTTTCTTT.

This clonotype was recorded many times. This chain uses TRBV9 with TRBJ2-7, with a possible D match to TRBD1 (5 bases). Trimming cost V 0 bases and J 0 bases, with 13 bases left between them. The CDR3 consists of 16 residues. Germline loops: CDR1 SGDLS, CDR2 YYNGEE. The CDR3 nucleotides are TGTGCCAGCAGCGTAGATCCTAGACAGAGCTCCTACGAGCAGTACTTC. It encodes CASSVDPRQSSYEQYF. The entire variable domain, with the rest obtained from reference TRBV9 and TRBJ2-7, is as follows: DSGVTQTPKHLITATGQRVTLRCSPRSGDLSVYWYQQSLDQGLQFLIQYYNGEERAKGNILERFSAQQFPDLHSELNLSSLELGDSALYFCASSVDPRQSSYEQYFGPGTRLTVT.

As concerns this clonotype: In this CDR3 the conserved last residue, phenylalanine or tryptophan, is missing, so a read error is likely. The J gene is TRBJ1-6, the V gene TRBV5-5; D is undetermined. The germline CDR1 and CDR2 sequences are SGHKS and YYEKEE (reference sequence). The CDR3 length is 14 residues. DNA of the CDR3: TGTACCAGCAGCTTGGACGTCAGTAATTCATCCCTCCACTAT. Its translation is CTSSLDVSNSSLHY.

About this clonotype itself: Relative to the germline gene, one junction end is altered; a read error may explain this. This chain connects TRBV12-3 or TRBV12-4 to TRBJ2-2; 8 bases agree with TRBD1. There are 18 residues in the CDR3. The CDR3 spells CASRTLLGAGGHAGELFF. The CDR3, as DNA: TGTGCCAGCAGGACCCTATTAGGAGCAGGGGGCCACGCCGGGGAACTGTTTTTT.

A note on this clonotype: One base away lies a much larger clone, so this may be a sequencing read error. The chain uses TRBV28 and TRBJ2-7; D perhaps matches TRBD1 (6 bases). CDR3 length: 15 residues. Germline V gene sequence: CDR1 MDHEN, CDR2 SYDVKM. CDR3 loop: CTSSLYPQGFYEQYF. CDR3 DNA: TGTACCAGCAGTTTGTACCCCCAGGGGTTTTACGAGCAGTACTTC.

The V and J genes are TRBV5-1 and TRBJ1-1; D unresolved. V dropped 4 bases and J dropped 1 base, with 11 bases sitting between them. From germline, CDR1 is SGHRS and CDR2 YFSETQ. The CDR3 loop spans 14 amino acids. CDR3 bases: TGCGCCAGCAGCCCGGACCCTTGGAACACTGAAGCTTTCTTT. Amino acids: CASSPDPWNTEAFF. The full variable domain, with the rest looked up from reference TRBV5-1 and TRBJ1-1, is KAGVTQTPRYLIKTRGQQVTLSCSPISGHRSVSWYQQTPGQGLQFLFEYFSETQRNKGNFPGRFSGRQFSNSRSEMNVSTLELGDSALYLCASSPDPWNTEAFFGQGTRLTVV.

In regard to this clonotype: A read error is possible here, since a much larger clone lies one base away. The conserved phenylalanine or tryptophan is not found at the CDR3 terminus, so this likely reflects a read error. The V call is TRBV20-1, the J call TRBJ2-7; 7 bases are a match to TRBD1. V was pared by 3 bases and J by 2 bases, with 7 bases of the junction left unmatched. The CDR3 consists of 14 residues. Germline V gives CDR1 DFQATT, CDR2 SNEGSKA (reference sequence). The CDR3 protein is CSARVDRSPYEQYL. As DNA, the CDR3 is TGCAGTGCTAGGGTGGACAGGTCCCCCTACGAGCAGTACTTA.

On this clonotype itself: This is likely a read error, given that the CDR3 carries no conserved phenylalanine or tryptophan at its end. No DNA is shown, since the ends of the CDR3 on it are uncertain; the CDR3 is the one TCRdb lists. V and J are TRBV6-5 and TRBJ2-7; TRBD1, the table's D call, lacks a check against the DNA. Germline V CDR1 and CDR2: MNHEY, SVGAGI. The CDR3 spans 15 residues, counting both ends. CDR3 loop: CASSYKDNSSYEHYL.

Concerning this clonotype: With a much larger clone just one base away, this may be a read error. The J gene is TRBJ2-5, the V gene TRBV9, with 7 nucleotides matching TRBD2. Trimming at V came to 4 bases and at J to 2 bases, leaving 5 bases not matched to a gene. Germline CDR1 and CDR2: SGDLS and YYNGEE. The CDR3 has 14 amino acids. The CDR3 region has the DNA TGTGCCAGCAGCCTCCGGGAGGTTCAAGAGACCCAGTACTTC. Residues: CASSLREVQETQYF.

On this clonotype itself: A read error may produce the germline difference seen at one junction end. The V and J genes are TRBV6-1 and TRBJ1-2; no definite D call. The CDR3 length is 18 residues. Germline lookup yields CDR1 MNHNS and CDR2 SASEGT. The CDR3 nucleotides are TGTTCCAGCAGTGAACGGTTCCTGGTCCTTAGATCTAATTATGGCCATACCTTC. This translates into CSSSERFLVLRSNYGHTF.

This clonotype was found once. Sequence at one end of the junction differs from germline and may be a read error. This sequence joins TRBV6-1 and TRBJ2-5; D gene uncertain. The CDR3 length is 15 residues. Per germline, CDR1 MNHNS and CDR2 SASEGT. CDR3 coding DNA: TGCGCCAACATCTGGATAGGAGCTACACAAGAGACTCAGTACTTC. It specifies CANIWIGATQETQYF.

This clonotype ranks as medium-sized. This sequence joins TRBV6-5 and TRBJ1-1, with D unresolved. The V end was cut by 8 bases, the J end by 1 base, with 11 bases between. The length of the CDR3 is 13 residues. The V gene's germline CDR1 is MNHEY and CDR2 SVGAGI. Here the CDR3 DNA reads TGTGCCAGCGGAATAGGATGGAACACTGAAGCTTTCTTT. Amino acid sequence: CASGIGWNTEAFF.

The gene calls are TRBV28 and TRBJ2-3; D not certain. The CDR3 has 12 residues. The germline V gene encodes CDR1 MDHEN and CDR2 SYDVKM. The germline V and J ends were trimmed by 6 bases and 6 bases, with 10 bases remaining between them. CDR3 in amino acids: CASRDQLDTQYF. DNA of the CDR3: TGTGCCAGCAGGGACCAATTGGATACGCAGTATTTT.

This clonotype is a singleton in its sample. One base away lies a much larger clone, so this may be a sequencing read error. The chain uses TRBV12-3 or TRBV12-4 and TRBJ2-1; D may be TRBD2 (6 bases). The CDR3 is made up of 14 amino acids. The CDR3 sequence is CASSSLQGGNEHFF. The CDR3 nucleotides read TGTGCCAGCAGTTCACTCCAGGGAGGCAATGAGCACTTCTTC.

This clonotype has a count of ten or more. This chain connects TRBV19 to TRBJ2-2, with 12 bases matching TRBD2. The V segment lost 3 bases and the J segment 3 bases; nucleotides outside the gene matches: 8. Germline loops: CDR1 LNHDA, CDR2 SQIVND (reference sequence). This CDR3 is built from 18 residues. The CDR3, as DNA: TGTGCCAGTAGTATCGAGACTAGCGGGAGCTGGTACACCGGGGAGCTGTTTTTT. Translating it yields CASSIETSGSWYTGELFF.

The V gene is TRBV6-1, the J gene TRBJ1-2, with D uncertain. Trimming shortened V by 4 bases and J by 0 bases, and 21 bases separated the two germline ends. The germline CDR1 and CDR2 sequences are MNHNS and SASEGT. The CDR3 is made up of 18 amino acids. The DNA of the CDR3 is TGTGCCAGCAGTGTACGGTCCCCGGTCCTTAGATCTAACTATGGCTACACCTTC. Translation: CASSVRSPVLRSNYGYTF.

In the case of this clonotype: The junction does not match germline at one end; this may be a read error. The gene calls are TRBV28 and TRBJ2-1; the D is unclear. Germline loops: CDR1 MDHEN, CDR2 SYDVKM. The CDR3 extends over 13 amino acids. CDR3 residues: CTSQYVIYNEQFF. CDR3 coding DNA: TGTACCAGCCAATACGTGATCTACAATGAGCAGTTCTTC.

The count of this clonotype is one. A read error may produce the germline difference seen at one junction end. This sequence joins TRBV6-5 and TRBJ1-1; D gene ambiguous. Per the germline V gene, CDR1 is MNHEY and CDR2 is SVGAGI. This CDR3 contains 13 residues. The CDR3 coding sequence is TGTGCCAGCAATCATCAGGAGTCAACTGAAACTTTCTTT. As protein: CASNHQESTETFF.

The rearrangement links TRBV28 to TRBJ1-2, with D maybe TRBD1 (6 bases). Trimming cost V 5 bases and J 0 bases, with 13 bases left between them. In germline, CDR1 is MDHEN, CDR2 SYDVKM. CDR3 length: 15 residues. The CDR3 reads CASSPTRDTNYGYTF. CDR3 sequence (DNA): TGTGCCAGCAGTCCGACACGGGACACTAACTATGGCTACACCTTC.

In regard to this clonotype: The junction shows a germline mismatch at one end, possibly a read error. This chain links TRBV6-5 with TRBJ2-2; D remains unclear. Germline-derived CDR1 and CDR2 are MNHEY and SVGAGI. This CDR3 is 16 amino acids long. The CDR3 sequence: CAISYGVVPNTGELFF. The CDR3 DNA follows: TGTGCCATCAGTTATGGAGTAGTGCCGAACACCGGGGAGCTGTTTTTT.

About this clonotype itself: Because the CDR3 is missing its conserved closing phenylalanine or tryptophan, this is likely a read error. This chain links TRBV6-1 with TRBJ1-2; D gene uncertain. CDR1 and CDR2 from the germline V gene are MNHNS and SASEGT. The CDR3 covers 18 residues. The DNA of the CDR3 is TGTGTCAACAGTGAACGGTTCCTGGTCCTTAGATCTAACTATGGCTACACCTAC. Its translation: CVNSERFLVLRSNYGYTY.

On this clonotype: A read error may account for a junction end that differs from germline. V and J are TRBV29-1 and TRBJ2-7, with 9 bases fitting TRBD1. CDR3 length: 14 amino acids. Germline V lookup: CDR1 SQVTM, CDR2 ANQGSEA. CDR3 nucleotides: TGTATCGTTATAACAGGGGGCAGCCCCTACGAGCAGTACTTC. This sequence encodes CIVITGGSPYEQYF.

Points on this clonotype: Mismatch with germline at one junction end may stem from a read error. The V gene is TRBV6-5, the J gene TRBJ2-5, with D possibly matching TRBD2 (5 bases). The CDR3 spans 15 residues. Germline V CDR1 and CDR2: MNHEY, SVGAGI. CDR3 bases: TGTACCAGCACTTACGCGCCCGAGGGCCAAGAGGCCCAGTACTTC. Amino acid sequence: CTSTYAPEGQEAQYF.

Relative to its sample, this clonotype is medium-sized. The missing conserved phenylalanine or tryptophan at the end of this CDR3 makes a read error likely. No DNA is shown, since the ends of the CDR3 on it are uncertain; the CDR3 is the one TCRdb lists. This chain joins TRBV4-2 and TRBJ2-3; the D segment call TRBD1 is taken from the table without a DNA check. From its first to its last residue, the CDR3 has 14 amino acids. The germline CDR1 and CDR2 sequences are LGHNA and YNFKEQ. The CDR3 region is CASSLYQGDTDTQY.